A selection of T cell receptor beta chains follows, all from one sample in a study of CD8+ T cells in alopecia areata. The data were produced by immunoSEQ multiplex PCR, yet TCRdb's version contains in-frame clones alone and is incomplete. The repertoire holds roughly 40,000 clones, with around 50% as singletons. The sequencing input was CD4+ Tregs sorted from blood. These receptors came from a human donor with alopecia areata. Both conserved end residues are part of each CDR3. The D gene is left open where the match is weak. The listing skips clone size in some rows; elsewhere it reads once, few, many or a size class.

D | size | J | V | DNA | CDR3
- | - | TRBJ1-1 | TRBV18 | TGTGCCAGCTCCCAGGCACTGAACACTGAAGCTTTCTTT | CASSQALNTEAFF
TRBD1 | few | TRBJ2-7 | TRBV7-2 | TGTGCCAGCAGCTTAGGTCCGGCAGGGGGTATATACGAGCAGTACTTC | CASSLGPAGGIYEQYF
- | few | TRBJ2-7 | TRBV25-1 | TGTGCCAGCAGTGAATGGGGTGGACTCTACGAGCAGTACTTC | CASSEWGGLYEQYF
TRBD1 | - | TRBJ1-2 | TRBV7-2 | TGTGCCAGCAGCTCCCCCGGGGCAGGGGGCATAGGGAGAGGCTACACCTTC | CASSSPGAGGIGRGYTF
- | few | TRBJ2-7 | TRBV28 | TGTGCCAGCAGTTTCGGCATACCGAGCTCCTACGAGCAGTACTTC | CASSFGIPSSYEQYF
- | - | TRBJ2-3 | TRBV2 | TGTGCCAGCAGACTTACAGGCACAGATACGCAGTATTTT | CASRLTGTDTQYF
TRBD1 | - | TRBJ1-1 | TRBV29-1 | TGCAGCGGTGGACAGGAGTTCATGAACACTGAAGCTTTCTTT | CSGGQEFMNTEAFF
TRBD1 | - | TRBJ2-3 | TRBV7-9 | TGTGCCAGCAGCCTACAGGGGGCTACGCAGTATTTT | CASSLQGATQYF
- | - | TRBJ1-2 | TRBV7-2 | TGTGCCAGCCTTAGAACGGTTTACGGGGGCTACACCTTC | CASLRTVYGGYTF
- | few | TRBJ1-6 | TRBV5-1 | TGCGCCAGCAGCTTGGCATTCGACGGGGCACCCCTCCACTTT | CASSLAFDGAPLHF
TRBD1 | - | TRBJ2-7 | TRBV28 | TGTGCCAGCACCTCACCCGGACAGGGGGCATCCTACGAGCAGTACTTC | CASTSPGQGASYEQYF
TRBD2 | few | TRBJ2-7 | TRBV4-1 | TGCGCCAGCAGACTAACTAGCGGGGGGGCCTACGAGCAGTACTTC | CASRLTSGGAYEQYF
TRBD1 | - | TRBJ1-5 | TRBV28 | TGTGCCAGCAGACTGGACAGGGGAGCGGCGCAGCCCCAGCATTTT | CASRLDRGAAQPQHF
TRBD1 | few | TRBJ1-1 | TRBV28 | TGTGCCAGCAGCCTGGACAGGGTGAACTCTGAAGCTTTCTTT | CASSLDRVNSEAFF
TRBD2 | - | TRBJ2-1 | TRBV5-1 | TGCGCCAGCAGCTTGGAGGGACTAGCTCCGGATGAGCAGTTCTTC | CASSLEGLAPDEQFF
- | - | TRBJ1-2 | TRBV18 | TGTGCCAGCTCACCTTTGGCGGGGGCATCTAACTATGGCTACACCTTC | CASSPLAGASNYGYTF
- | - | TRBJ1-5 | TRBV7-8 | TGTGCCAGCAGCCCAGTAGACATAAATCAGCCCCAGCATTTT | CASSPVDINQPQHF
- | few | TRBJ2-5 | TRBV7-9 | TGTGCCAGCAGCTTAAAAGGGGCCGGGGAGACCCAGTACTTC | CASSLKGAGETQYF
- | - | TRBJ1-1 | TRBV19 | TGTGCCAGTAGTATAATGGGCGGAAGGGACACTGAAGCTTTCTTT | CASSIMGGRDTEAFF
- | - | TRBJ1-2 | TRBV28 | TGTGCCAGCAGTTTATACAGGAACTATGGCTACACCTTC | CASSLYRNYGYTF
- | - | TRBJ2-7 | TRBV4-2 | TGTGCCAGCAGCCAAATACAGGGAAGCTCCTACGAGCAGTACTTC | CASSQIQGSSYEQYF
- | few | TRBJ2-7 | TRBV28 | TGTGCCAGCCGGGGTTCCTACGAGCAGTACTTC | CASRGSYEQYF
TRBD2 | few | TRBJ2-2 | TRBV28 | TGTGCCAGCAGCCGTAGCGGGACCTCCCCCCCGCTCCCTTTATACGCGAACACCGGGGAGCTGTTTTTT | CASSRSGTSPPLPLYANTGELFF
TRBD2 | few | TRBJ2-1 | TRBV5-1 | TGCGCCAGCAGCTCTTCGGGGGGGCCAAACAATGAGCAGTTCTTC | CASSSSGGPNNEQFF
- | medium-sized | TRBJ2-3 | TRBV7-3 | TGTGCCAGCAGCTTAGGGTCCACAGATACGCAGTATTTT | CASSLGSTDTQYF
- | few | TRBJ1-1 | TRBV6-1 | TGTGCCAGCAGTGAACGTGTTGGGACTGAAGCTTTCTTT | CASSERVGTEAFF
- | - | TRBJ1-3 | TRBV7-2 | TGTGCCAGCAGCTTTCCAGACACTGGAAACACCATATATTTT | CASSFPDTGNTIYF
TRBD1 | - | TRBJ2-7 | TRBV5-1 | TGCGCCAGCAGCCCTGGGACAGCCTACGAGCAGTACTTC | CASSPGTAYEQYF
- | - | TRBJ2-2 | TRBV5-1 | TGCGCCAGCAGCTTGGTTATCGACGGGGAGCTGTTTTTT | CASSLVIDGELFF
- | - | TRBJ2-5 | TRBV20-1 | TGCAGTGCCCTCGGGGAGACCCAGTACTTC | CSALGETQYF